This TCR beta chain was sequenced during a study of beta chain features in type 1 diabetes. Turning to the study itself: Patients were similar to healthy donors in age and gender (as well as in cell yields). Study-wide points: The study found fewer insertions and more deletions at VDJ junctions in type 1 diabetes patients. There was a moderate but significant shortening of TCRB CDR3s in all four CD4+ subsets of Type 1 diabetes patients.

Comments on this clone: Its antigen remains unknown.

The CDR3 extends over 14 amino acids. Per germline, CDR1 MNHEY and CDR2 SMNVEV (reference sequence). Trimming at V came to 7 bases and at J to 4 bases, leaving 4 bases not matched to a gene. Isolated RNA was reverse transcribed in full, so expressed TCRB transcripts were sequenced. TCRdb's table, derived via immunoSEQ multiplex PCR, lists solely in-frame clones and lacks some. This table has about 240,000 clones, more than 11% appearing once. What was sequenced was naive CD4+ T cells from blood. This sequence joins TRBV27 and TRBJ2-3; 11 nucleotides agree with TRBD2. This TCR was recovered from a man aged 30 to 39 with type 1 diabetes. CDR3 loop: CASTRTSGPDTQYF. CDR3 sequence (DNA): TGTGCCAGCACGCGGACTAGCGGGCCAGATACGCAGTATTTT.